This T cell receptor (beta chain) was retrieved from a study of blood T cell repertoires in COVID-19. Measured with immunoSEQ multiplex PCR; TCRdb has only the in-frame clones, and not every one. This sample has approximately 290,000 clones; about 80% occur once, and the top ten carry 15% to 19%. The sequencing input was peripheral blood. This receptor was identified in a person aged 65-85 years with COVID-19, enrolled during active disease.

CDR3 amino acids: CASSLWGQGAGEQYF. The CDR3 DNA reads TGTGCCAGCAGTTTATGGGGACAGGGGGCGGGTGAGCAGTACTTC. The chain carries TRBV28 and TRBJ2-7, with TRBD1 identical over 12 bases. CDR3 size: 15 residues. In germline, CDR1 is MDHEN, CDR2 SYDVKM. After removal of 0 bases from V and 7 bases from J, the junction contained 4 bases not matched to a gene.